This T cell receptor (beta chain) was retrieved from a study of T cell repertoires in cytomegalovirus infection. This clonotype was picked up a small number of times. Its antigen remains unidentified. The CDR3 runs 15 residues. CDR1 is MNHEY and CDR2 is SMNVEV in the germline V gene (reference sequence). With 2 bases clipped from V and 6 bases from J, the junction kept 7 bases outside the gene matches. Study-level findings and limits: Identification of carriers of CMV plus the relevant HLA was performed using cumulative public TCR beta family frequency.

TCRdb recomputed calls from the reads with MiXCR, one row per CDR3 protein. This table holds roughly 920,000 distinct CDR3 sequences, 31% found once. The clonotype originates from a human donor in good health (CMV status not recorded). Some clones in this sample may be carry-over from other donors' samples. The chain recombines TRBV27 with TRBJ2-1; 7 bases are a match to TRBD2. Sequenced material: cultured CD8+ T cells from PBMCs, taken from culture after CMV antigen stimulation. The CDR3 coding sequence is TGTGCCAGCAGTTTACTCGGGGGGTCCCGCAATGAGCAGTTCTTC. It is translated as CASSLLGGSRNEQFF.